Described below is a single T cell receptor beta chain sequence and its context. Its antigen is undetermined. The V end was cut by 3 bases, the J end by 6 bases, with 18 bases between. CDR1 is SQVTM, CDR2 ANQGSEA, per germline. CDR3 length: 15 amino acids. These data belong to a study of blood T cells in healthy people across ages. A sample-barcoded 5' primer and a J-beta primer mix were used in a second PCR of about 6 to 11 cycles. TCRdb reprocessed the 5' RACE reads via MiXCR and lists one record per CDR3 protein. The sample holds over a million distinct CDR3 sequences, under 30% seen once. Per-sample PBMC isolation yielded at least 7 million cells. Whole-study results and caveats: Getting older went along with TCR beta diversity per million T cells dropping roughly linearly.

These data were also filed under a second study, of T cells of mothers and their children. That paper states: Three healthy Caucasian mothers, along with their six children, served as the donors. Related mother-child pairs shared marginally more repertoire than unrelated pairs, though not significantly.

Sample: blood. The J gene is TRBJ1-5, the V gene TRBV29-1; D call uncertain. This TCR derives from a girl aged 2 to 10 in good health. CDR3 region: CSVEGEGGIGQPQHF. In DNA form, the CDR3 reads TGCAGCGTTGAGGGCGAGGGAGGTATAGGTCAGCCCCAGCATTTT.